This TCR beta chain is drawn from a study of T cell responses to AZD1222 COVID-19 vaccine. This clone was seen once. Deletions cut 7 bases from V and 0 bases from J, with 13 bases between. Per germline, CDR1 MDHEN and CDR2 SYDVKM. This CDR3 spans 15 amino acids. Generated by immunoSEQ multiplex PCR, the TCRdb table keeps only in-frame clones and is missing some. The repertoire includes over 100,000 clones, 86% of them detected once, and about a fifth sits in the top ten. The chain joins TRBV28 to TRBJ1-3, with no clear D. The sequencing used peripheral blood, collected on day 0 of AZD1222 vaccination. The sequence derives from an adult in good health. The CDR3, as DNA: TGTGCCAGCACCCCGACTGATAACTCTGGAAACACCATATATTTT. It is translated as CASTPTDNSGNTIYF.